This T cell receptor (beta chain) stems from a study of siplizumab effects on memory and regulatory T cells. Overall study results and limits: A small minority of alloreactive clones were mapped to unstimulated subsets. A mean of roughly 70% of mappable alloreactive CD4+ clones were Treg-derived with siplizumab, compared with roughly 25% in controls. The diversity of naive T cells seemed greater than that of memory cells, and their alloresponse contribution seemed major.

V was cut by 3 bases and J by 1 base, with 13 bases left in between. Germline assignment: CDR1 SGHAT and CDR2 FQNNGV. This CDR3 is 16 amino acids long. Of note for this clone: The antigen is undetermined.

Here immunoSEQ multiplex PCR was the method, and the copy in TCRdb shows in-frame clones only, minus some. The table records tens of thousands of clones, 88% of them present only once. The receptor's source is a human donor in good health. The sample consisted of Tregs sorted from blood. V and J are TRBV11-2 and TRBJ1-3; the D is unclear. The CDR3 spells CASSFRDVKSGNTIYF. CDR3 in DNA: TGTGCCAGCAGCTTTCGCGATGTGAAATCTGGAAACACCATATATTTT.